The sample holds a few counts of the clone carrying this T cell receptor (beta chain). Its specificity is unknown. These data belong to a study of T-cell memory formation after mild COVID-19. Study-wide results and limits: CD8+ contracting clones occupied EMRA, while CD4+ ones occupied mainly CM and EM. Clones that got smaller from day 15 to 85 had even CD4/CD8, while clones growing later tipped toward CD4+.

TCRdb used MiXCR to reprocess the 5' RACE reads, holding one entry per CDR3 protein. The sample has around 450,000 distinct CDR3 sequences, 15% to 25% seen once. This CDR3 has 15 amino acids. With 6 bases clipped from V and 3 bases from J, the junction kept 6 bases outside the gene matches. The germline CDR1 and CDR2 sequences are SGHVS and FNYEAQ. Sequencing used PBMCs or a T cell subset sorted from them (not recorded which). This sequence was found in an adult woman who had mild COVID-19 (a few samples of this study predate the infection). Cell type and time point are not known. This rearrangement joins TRBV7-6 to TRBJ2-3; TRBD1 matches at 10 bases. The CDR3 here is CASSPAGQGTDTQYF. In DNA, the CDR3 is TGTGCCAGCAGTCCCGCGGGACAGGGGACAGATACGCAGTATTTT.